This T cell receptor beta chain was recorded in a study of T cell responses to AZD1222 COVID-19 vaccine. A note on this clone: What it binds is not known.

Some clones are missing from TCRdb's copy, which holds only in-frame ones; the method was immunoSEQ multiplex PCR. There are 140,000 to 150,000 clones in the sample; approximately 90% occur only once, and approximately 16% lies in the top ten. Study-level findings and limits: It should be noted that donors were predominantly white British and more often female, and clonal diversity was possibly underestimated. No day 14 peak samples; only post-peak repertoires were characterized.

Material: peripheral blood, obtained on day 0 of AZD1222 vaccination. The sequence was collected from an adult in good health.

CDR3 coding DNA: TGTGCCAGCAGTGTTGAAGGTGACACTGAAGCTTTCTTT. The encoded protein is CASSVEGDTEAFF. The chain is built from TRBV2 and TRBJ1-1; D uncertain. Germline CDR1 SNHLY, CDR2 FYNNEI. Trimming took 4 bases from V and 3 from J, leaving 9 bases between them. The CDR3 has 13 amino acids.